This TCR beta chain was captured by sequencing in a study of T cell changes during pregnancy in multiple sclerosis. Sequencing used immunoSEQ multiplex PCR; TCRdb keeps in-frame clones, though not all of them. The table lists about 57,000 clones, approximately 90% of them singletons. Per germline, CDR1 SGHRS and CDR2 YFSETQ. Trimming stripped 3 bases from V and 1 base from J, with 7 bases between. This CDR3 has 13 amino acids. This clonotype originated in a female donor with multiple sclerosis, enrolled in a pregnancy study. This material consisted of CD4+ T cells from peripheral blood mononuclear cells, taken in the second trimester of pregnancy. The V and J genes are TRBV5-1 and TRBJ2-5, with unresolved D. CDR3 nucleotide sequence: TGCGCCAGCAGCTACACCTCCCAAGAGACCCAGTACTTC. Translated, it gives CASSYTSQETQYF. Full variable domain (missing parts from reference TRBV5-1 and TRBJ2-5): KAGVTQTPRYLIKTRGQQVTLSCSPISGHRSVSWYQQTPGQGLQFLFEYFSETQRNKGNFPGRFSGRQFSNSRSEMNVSTLELGDSALYLCASSYTSQETQYFGPGTRLLVL.